The 8 T cell receptor beta chains below were found in one sample sequenced in a study of cytomegalovirus exposure and HLA in healthy donors. The PCR employed 60 Vbeta primers together with 13 Jbeta primers. Some clones are missing from TCRdb's copy, which holds only in-frame ones; the method was immunoSEQ multiplex PCR. The repertoire includes about 60,000 clones, more than 75% of them detected once, and roughly 1.5% sits in the top ten. The specimen sequenced was PBMCs. The source is a man aged 18 to 29 in good health and CMV-seronegative.

The V and J genes are TRBV11-1 and TRBJ2-5; the D gene is possibly TRBD2 (6 bases). The length of the CDR3 is 19 residues. CDR1 SGHAT and CDR2 FQDESV come from the germline V gene (reference sequence). V lost 5 bases, J lost 0 bases, and 25 bases lay in between. The CDR3 region is CASSPLEPSAHSYQETQYF. The CDR3, as DNA: TGTGCCAGCAGCCCCTTGGAGCCTAGCGCGCACTCTTACCAAGAGACCCAGTACTTC.

The chain has TRBV14 and TRBJ1-6; TRBD1 agrees at 7 bases. Germline-derived CDR1 and CDR2 are SGHDN and FVKESK. V shed 4 bases, J shed 6 bases, and the junction held 3 bases outside the gene matches. The length of the CDR3 is 14 residues. The CDR3 here is CASSLGTVNSPLHF. The CDR3 DNA reads TGTGCCAGCAGCCTCGGGACAGTTAATTCACCCCTCCACTTT.

The chain has TRBV6-5 and TRBJ2-7; tentative D call: TRBD2 (8 bases). The CDR3 extends over 16 amino acids. The germline V and J ends were trimmed by 1 base and 1 base, with 14 bases remaining between them. In germline, CDR1 is MNHEY, CDR2 SVGAGI. The chain's CDR3 is CASSYFLAGQSYEQYF. Written as DNA, the CDR3 is TGTGCCAGCAGTTACTTTTTAGCGGGACAGTCCTACGAGCAGTACTTC.

V gene TRBV7-8 combines with J gene TRBJ2-2; D is possibly TRBD2 (5 bases). There are 15 residues in the CDR3. The V and J ends lost 4 bases and 7 bases respectively, with 16 bases between them. Germline assignment: CDR1 SGHVS and CDR2 FQNEAQ. CDR3: CASSSYSLDGGELFF. The CDR3 nucleotides are TGTGCCAGCAGCTCGTATTCACTAGATGGCGGGGAGCTGTTTTTT.

This clone was recorded only once. The chain employs TRBV10-3 and TRBJ2-5, with D possibly being TRBD2 (6 bases). Trimming removed 6 bases at V and 3 bases at J, with 14 bases between. The CDR3 is made up of 14 amino acids. The germline V gene has CDR1 ENHRY and CDR2 SYGVKD. CDR3 amino acids: CAISDPGVEETQYF. The CDR3, as DNA: TGTGCCATCAGCGACCCGGGGGTAGAAGAGACCCAGTACTTC.

The CDR3 DNA sequence: TGTGCCAGCAGCCATGACGCTCATGGGGGCGGCTACACCTTC. This gives the protein CASSHDAHGGGYTF. This sequence joins TRBV7-8 and TRBJ1-2; D possibly corresponds to TRBD1 (6 bases). The CDR3 consists of 14 residues. The V and J ends lost 5 bases and 8 bases respectively, with 18 bases between them. From germline, CDR1 is SGHVS and CDR2 FQNEAQ.

This chain connects TRBV27 to TRBJ1-2; D is ambiguous. The CDR3 totals 15 residues. With 2 bases removed from V and 2 bases from J, the gap between germline ends came to 12 bases. Germline-derived CDR1 and CDR2 are MNHEY and SMNVEV (reference sequence). The CDR3 DNA reads as TGTGCCAGCAGTTTACGGGGAGGAGGAAACTATGGCTACACCTTC. Protein product: CASSLRGGGNYGYTF.

This clone appeared a single time. The V gene is TRBV28, the J gene TRBJ1-2; D remains ambiguous. The CDR3 contains 14 residues. V was cut by 8 bases and J by 4 bases, with 17 bases left in between. The germline V gene has CDR1 MDHEN and CDR2 SYDVKM. CDR3 in amino acids: CASDPSVYSYGYTF. CDR3 sequence (DNA): TGTGCCAGCGACCCCAGCGTTTATAGCTATGGCTACACCTTC.